Many counts were recorded for the clone carrying this T cell receptor beta chain. Arm-PCR with iRepertoire HTBI primers amplified the CDR3 regions for these TCR beta libraries. TCRdb independently ran MiXCR on the multiplex PCR reads; one entry per CDR3 protein. The sample carries about 430,000 distinct CDR3 sequences, 15% recorded once. CDR3 length: 13 amino acids. Per the germline V gene, CDR1 is GTSNPN and CDR2 is SVGIG (reference sequence). Trimming took 7 bases from V and 0 from J; bases not matched to a gene: 2. The time point: newly diagnosed GD, antithyroid drugs for less than 3 months. Extracted RNA from PBMCs served as the source of the TCR library. This sample is part of a study of regulatory T cells in long-lasting Graves disease. In addition, the sample was reused for a study of T cells in Graves' hyperthyroidism and ophthalmopathy. That source reports: Patients having uncontrolled infection, another autoimmune disease, pregnancy or lactation were not included. Expanded thyroid clonotypes (above 0.001) were mostly also found in blood.

The source was peripheral blood mononuclear cells (PBMCs), collected at new diagnosis, from a patient treated with antithyroid drugs. The rearrangement joins TRBV30 to TRBJ1-3; 8 nucleotides align to TRBD1. The clonotype originates from a woman aged 40 to 55 with Graves disease. CDR3 amino acids: CASDRASGNTIYF. The CDR3 region has the DNA TGTGCCTCGGACAGGGCCTCTGGAAACACCATATATTTT.